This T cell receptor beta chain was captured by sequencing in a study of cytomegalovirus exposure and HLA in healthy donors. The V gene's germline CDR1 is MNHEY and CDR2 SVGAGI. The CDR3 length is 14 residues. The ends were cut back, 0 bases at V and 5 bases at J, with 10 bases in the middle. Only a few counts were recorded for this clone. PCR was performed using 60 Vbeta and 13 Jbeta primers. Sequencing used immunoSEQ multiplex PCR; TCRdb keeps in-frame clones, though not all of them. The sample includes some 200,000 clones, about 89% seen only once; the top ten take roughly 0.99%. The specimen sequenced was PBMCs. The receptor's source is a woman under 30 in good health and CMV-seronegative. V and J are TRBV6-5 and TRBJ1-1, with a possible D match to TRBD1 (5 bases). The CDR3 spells CASSYSAGRTEAFF. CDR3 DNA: TGTGCCAGCAGTTACTCGGCGGGGCGAACTGAAGCTTTCTTT.